The present TCR beta chain was sequenced within a study of regulatory T cells in long-lasting Graves disease. Trimming took 4 bases from V and 1 from J; bases not matched to a gene: 2. The CDR3 extends over 14 amino acids. Germline CDR1 is SGHDT and CDR2 is YYEEEE. Building the TCR beta libraries relied on iRepertoire HTBI primers, and CDR3 regions underwent Arm-PCR. TCRdb re-derived calls from the multiplex PCR reads in MiXCR, one entry per CDR3 protein. The sample includes more than 450,000 distinct CDR3 sequences, around 15% seen only once; the top ten take 12%. On this clonotype: A single base is all that separates this from a far larger clone, so a read error is likely.

Time point meaning: newly diagnosed GD, antithyroid drugs for less than 3 months. Extracted RNA from PBMCs served as the source of the TCR library. These data are also associated with another study on T cells in Graves' hyperthyroidism and ophthalmopathy. That report notes: Over 18 months, lack of ophthalmopathy progression marked Graves' hyperthyroidism as stable.

The sample here was peripheral blood mononuclear cells (PBMCs), taken at new diagnosis, from a patient treated with antithyroid drugs. The chain links TRBV5-6 to TRBJ1-5; TRBD1 aligns across 7 bases. The receptor's source is a man aged 35-49 years with Graves disease. CDR3 DNA: TGTGCCAGCAGCATGGGACAGAGCAATCAGCCCCAGCATTTT. Encoded protein: CASSMGQSNQPQHF.